This TCR beta chain was observed in a study of blood T cell repertoires in COVID-19. For the study at large: Sites in the United States, Italy and Spain provided acute and convalescent COVID-19 samples. PBMCs, B-cell-depleted T cells, or T cells were the source of the cDNA or gDNA that made up the material.

As processed by the authors: Quantification of nucleated cells was approximated via reference gene primer amplification. The table came from immunoSEQ multiplex PCR; TCRdb's copy has only in-frame clones and leaves some out. V and J calls and clone size come straight from that table; D and trimming were deduced from the DNA. The sample contains 120,000 to 150,000 clones, 84% of which appear only once. Germline V gives CDR1 KGHSH, CDR2 LQKENI. V lost 4 bases to trimming and J lost 7 bases, with 19 bases between them. The CDR3 length is 15 residues. V gene TRBV18 combines with J gene TRBJ1-2; D is perhaps TRBD1 (6 bases). The source is a woman aged 80 or over in a cohort sampled during active or convalescent COVID-19. The sequenced sample was peripheral blood. The CDR3 sequence: CASSRTEGRYGGYTF. The CDR3 DNA sequence: TGTGCCAGCTCACGGACAGAGGGACGTTATGGTGGCTACACCTTC.